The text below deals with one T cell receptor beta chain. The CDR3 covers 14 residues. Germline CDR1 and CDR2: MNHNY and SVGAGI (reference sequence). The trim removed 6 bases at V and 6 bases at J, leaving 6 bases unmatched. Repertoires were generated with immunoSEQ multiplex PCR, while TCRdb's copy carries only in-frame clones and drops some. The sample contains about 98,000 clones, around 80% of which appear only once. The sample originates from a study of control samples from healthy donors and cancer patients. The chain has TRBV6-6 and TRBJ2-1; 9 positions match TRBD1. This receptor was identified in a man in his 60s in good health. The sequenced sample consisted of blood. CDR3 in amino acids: CASRNSGQGNEQFF. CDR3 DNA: TGTGCCAGCAGAAATTCGGGACAGGGCAATGAGCAGTTCTTC.